Below are 17 T cell receptor beta chains sequenced from a single sample in a study of blood T cell repertoires in COVID-19. The table came from immunoSEQ multiplex PCR; TCRdb's copy has only in-frame clones and leaves some out. The data hold approximately 97,000 clones, with roughly 88% observed a single time. The sample comprised peripheral blood. The receptors were gathered from a human donor in a cohort sampled during active COVID-19.

This clone was detected only a few times. This rearrangement joins TRBV7-9 to TRBJ2-7; 8 bases map to TRBD1. Germline lookup yields CDR1 SEHNR and CDR2 FQNEAQ (reference sequence). The CDR3 covers 16 residues. V gave up 1 base and J gave up 4 bases; unmatched junction bases: 9. The CDR3 DNA sequence: TGTGCCAGCAGCTTAGATCTGGCAGGGGGCTCTTACGAGCAGTACTTC. Translation: CASSLDLAGGSYEQYF.

This clone was seen only a few times. J is TRBJ1-6 and V is TRBV2, with a weak D call TRBD1 (5 bases). CDR3 length equals 13 residues. Trimming took off 8 bases at V and 6 bases at J, with 11 bases between the two ends. Per the germline V gene, CDR1 is SNHLY and CDR2 is FYNNEI. The CDR3 is CASGNQGNSPLHF. CDR3 coding DNA: TGTGCCAGCGGCAATCAGGGTAATTCACCCCTCCACTTT.

J is TRBJ2-7 and V is TRBV5-5, with TRBD2 identical over 11 bases. This CDR3 has 16 residues. V gave up 0 bases and J gave up 6 bases; unmatched junction bases: 8. CDR1 and CDR2 from the germline V gene are SGHKS and YYEKEE (reference sequence). The CDR3 nucleotides are TGTGCCAGCAGCTTGGAAGGACTAGCGGGTTTAGGCGAGCAGTACTTC. Its protein product is CASSLEGLAGLGEQYF. Filled out from reference TRBV5-5 and TRBJ2-7, the complete variable domain reads DAGVTQSPTHLIKTRGQQVTLRCSPISGHKSVSWYQQVLGQGPQFIFQYYEKEERGRGNFPDRFSARQFPNYSSELNVNALLLGDSALYLCASSLEGLAGLGEQYFGPGTRLTVT.

V and J are TRBV28 and TRBJ2-3, with 10 bases matching TRBD2. Germline values: CDR1 MDHEN, CDR2 SYDVKM. Unmatched junction bases numbered 7, after V lost 5 bases and J lost 5 bases. The CDR3 runs 15 residues. CDR3 sequence (DNA): TGTGCCAGCAGTCCCCTAGCGGGAGAGATAGATACGCAGTATTTT. Its translation is CASSPLAGEIDTQYF.

V and J are TRBV20-1 and TRBJ2-5, with a possible D match to TRBD1 (6 bases). Germline values: CDR1 DFQATT, CDR2 SNEGSKA (reference sequence). Trimming took off 6 bases at V and 9 bases at J, with 14 bases between the two ends. The CDR3 is 11 amino acids. For the CDR3, the DNA is TGCAGTGCCCTTAGGGGGACGCCCCAGTACTTC. It translates to CSALRGTPQYF.

The chain couples TRBV29-1 to TRBJ1-3; D is perhaps TRBD1 (5 bases). Trimming took 4 bases from V and 3 from J, leaving 13 bases between them. CDR3 length equals 14 residues. Germline V gives CDR1 SQVTM, CDR2 ANQGSEA. CDR3 residues: CSVGAGSVGNTIYF. The CDR3 DNA sequence: TGCAGCGTTGGGGCAGGGTCGGTTGGAAACACCATATATTTT.

V gene TRBV5-4 combines with J gene TRBJ2-5; D may be TRBD2 (6 bases). CDR1 is SGHNT, CDR2 YYREEE, per germline (reference sequence). This CDR3 is built from 17 residues. V dropped 4 bases and J dropped 6 bases, with 25 bases sitting between them. CDR3 residues: CASSEEPGLHDLQTQYF. In nucleotides, the CDR3 is TGTGCCAGCAGCGAGGAGCCGGGACTCCACGACTTGCAGACCCAGTACTTC.

The rearrangement uses TRBV18 and TRBJ2-2; possibly TRBD1 for D (6 bases). The germline V and J ends were trimmed by 2 bases and 5 bases, with 9 bases remaining between them. Per the germline V gene, CDR1 is KGHSH and CDR2 is LQKENI. The CDR3 sequence is 14 residues long. The CDR3 loop reads CASSPEGETGELFF. The DNA for the CDR3 is TGTGCCAGCTCACCAGAGGGGGAGACCGGGGAGCTGTTTTTT.

This clone was observed once. CDR3 protein: CASSYTDSNYGYTF. The CDR3 nucleotides are TGTGCCAGCAGTTACACGGACAGCAACTATGGCTACACCTTC. This chain connects TRBV6-5 to TRBJ1-2; D is possibly TRBD1 (6 bases). Germline loops: CDR1 MNHEY, CDR2 SVGAGI. V was shortened by 2 bases and J by 2 bases, with 9 bases between the two germline ends. The CDR3 has 14 amino acids.

The chain has TRBV6-5 and TRBJ1-1; D possibly corresponds to TRBD1 (6 bases). The germline gives CDR1 MNHEY, CDR2 SVGAGI. The CDR3 extends over 14 amino acids. The germline V and J ends were trimmed by 7 bases and 1 base, with 13 bases remaining between them. The CDR3 is CASKMTGENTEAFF. CDR3 bases: TGTGCCAGCAAGATGACAGGAGAGAACACTGAAGCTTTCTTT.

This rearrangement joins TRBV5-1 to TRBJ1-4, with D possibly TRBD1 on 6 matching bases. Germline V gives CDR1 SGHRS, CDR2 YFSETQ. V lost 4 bases, J lost 8 bases, and 24 bases lay in between. This CDR3 contains 17 residues. The CDR3 DNA sequence: TGCGCCAGCAGCCAAGAGGCAGGGGCTGCCTTAGTCGAAAAACTGTTTTTT. Amino acid sequence: CASSQEAGAALVEKLFF.

The V and J genes are TRBV7-8 and TRBJ1-5, with 10 bases matching TRBD1. V shed 5 bases and J 6 bases; nucleotides not matched to a gene: 7. The germline gives CDR1 SGHVS, CDR2 FQNEAQ. The CDR3 consists of 15 residues. The CDR3 loop is CASSRGQGLGQPQHF. The CDR3, as DNA: TGTGCCAGCAGCCGGGGACAGGGGTTGGGTCAGCCCCAGCATTTT.

V gene TRBV30 combines with J gene TRBJ1-6; TRBD1 matches at 9 bases. The V gene's germline CDR1 is GTSNPN and CDR2 SVGIG (reference sequence). The CDR3 totals 15 residues. V shed 7 bases, J shed 4 bases, and the junction held 8 bases outside the gene matches. This chain's CDR3 is CAFLRDRAYNSPLHF. In nucleotides, the CDR3 is TGTGCCTTTCTCCGGGACAGGGCTTATAATTCACCCCTCCACTTT.

The chain joins TRBV5-7 to TRBJ1-2; perhaps TRBD1 as D (5 bases). TRBV5-7 is annotated as an ORF whose role is uncertain. The CDR3 runs 14 residues. V was cut by 3 bases and J by 7 bases, with 16 bases left in between. CDR3 loop: CASSWGGTSGGYTF. The CDR3 DNA is TGTGCCAGCAGCTGGGGGGGGACCTCGGGTGGCTACACCTTC.

V is TRBV18 and J is TRBJ2-5; D is ambiguous. Looked up from germline, CDR1 is KGHSH and CDR2 is LQKENI. The CDR3 consists of 14 residues. V gave up 0 bases and J gave up 2 bases, with 7 bases separating them. The chain's CDR3 is CASSPPIRQETQYF. DNA of the CDR3: TGTGCCAGCTCACCACCCATCAGACAAGAGACCCAGTACTTC. Together with reference TRBV18 and TRBJ2-5, the CDR3 gives the full variable domain: NAGVMQNPRHLVRRRGQEARLRCSPMKGHSHVYWYRQLPEEGLKFMVYLQKENIIDESGMPKERFSAEFPKEGPSILRIQQVVRGDSAAYFCASSPPIRQETQYFGPGTRLLVL.

This clone appeared a single time. The V gene is TRBV2, the J gene TRBJ2-5, with 13 positions matching TRBD2. Looked up from germline, CDR1 is SNHLY and CDR2 is FYNNEI. The CDR3 consists of 16 residues. V was clipped by 4 bases and J by 4 bases; unmatched bases: 6. CDR3 in amino acids: CASSGGTSGASETQYF. The CDR3 DNA follows: TGTGCCAGCAGTGGAGGGACTAGCGGGGCCTCAGAGACCCAGTACTTC.

To note about this clone: A read error may produce the germline difference seen at one junction end. The chain's CDR3 is CARSFRDRGVF. The CDR3 region has the DNA TGTGCCAGAAGCTTCCGGGACAGGGGAGTGTTT. The rearrangement joins TRBV5-3 to TRBJ1-1, with TRBD1 matching 10 bases. TRBV5-3 falls under the ORF class, with uncertain function. The CDR3 totals 11 residues.